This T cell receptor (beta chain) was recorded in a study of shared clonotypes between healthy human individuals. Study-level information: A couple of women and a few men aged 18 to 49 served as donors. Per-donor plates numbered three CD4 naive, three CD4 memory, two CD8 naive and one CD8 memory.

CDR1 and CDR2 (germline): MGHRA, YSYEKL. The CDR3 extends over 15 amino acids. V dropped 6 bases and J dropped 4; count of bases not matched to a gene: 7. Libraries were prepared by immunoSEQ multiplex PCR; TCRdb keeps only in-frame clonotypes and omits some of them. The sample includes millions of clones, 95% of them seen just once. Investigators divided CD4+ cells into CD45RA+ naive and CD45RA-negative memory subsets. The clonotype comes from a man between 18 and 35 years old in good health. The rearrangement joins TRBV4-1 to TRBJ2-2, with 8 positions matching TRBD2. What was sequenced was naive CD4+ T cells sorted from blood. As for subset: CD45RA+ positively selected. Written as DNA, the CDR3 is TGCGCCAGCAGTGCGTGGACTAGCCTCACCGGGGAGCTGTTTTTT. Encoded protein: CASSAWTSLTGELFF.